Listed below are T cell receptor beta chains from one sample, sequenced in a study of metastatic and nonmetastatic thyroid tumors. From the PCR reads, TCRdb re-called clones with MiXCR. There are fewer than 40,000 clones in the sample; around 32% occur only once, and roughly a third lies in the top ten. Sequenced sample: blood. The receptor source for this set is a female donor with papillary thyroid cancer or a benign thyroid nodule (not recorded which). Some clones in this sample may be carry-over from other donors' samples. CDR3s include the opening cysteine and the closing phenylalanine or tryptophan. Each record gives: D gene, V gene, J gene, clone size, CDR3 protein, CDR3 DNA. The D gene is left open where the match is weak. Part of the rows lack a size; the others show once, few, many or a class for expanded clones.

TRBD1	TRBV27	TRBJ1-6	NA	CASRTQGASSYNSPLHF	TGTGCCAGCAGGACACAGGGGGCCAGCTCCTATAATTCACCCCTCCACTTT
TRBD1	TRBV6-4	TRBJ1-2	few	CASHQDQCIGGGYTF	TGTGCCAGCCATCAAGATCAGTGTATAGGGGGCGGCTACACCTTC
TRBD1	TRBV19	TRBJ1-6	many	CASSIGQGGNSPLHF	TGTGCCAGTAGTATAGGACAGGGGGGAAATTCACCCCTCCACTTT
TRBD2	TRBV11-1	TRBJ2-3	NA	CASSLGVRSGGTDTQYF	TGTGCCAGCAGCTTGGGCGTCAGGAGCGGGGGCACAGATACGCAGTATTTT
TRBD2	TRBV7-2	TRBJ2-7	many	CASSGTSGFYEQYF	TGTGCCAGCAGCGGGACTAGCGGCTTCTACGAGCAGTACTTC
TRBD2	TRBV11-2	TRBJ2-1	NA	CAISPPGAGEALYNEHFF	TGTGCCATCAGCCCCCCTGGAGCGGGAGAGGCCTTATACAATGAGCACTTCTTC
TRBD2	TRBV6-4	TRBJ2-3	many	CASSARASGGTDTQYF	TGTGCCAGCAGTGCCCGTGCTAGCGGGGGCACAGATACGCAGTATTTT
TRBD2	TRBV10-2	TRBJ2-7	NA	CASSEGLAVLYEQYF	TGCGCCAGCAGTGAGGGACTAGCGGTCCTCTACGAGCAGTACTTC
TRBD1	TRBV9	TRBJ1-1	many	CASQGANTEAFF	TGTGCCAGTCAGGGGGCGAACACTGAAGCTTTCTTT
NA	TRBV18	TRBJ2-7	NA	CASSPTAPQYQTSSYEQYF	TGTGCCAGCTCTCCCACCGCACCTCAGTACCAAACGAGCTCCTACGAGCAGTACTTC
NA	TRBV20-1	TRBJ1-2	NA	CSAPPQGSNGYTF	TGCAGTGCCCCGCCACAGGGTAGCAATGGATACACCTTC
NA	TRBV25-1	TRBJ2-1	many	CASSPSTLGEQFF	TGTGCCAGCAGTCCCTCTACCCTCGGTGAGCAGTTCTTC
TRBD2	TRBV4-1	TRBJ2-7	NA	CASSQETSGYEQYF	TGCGCCAGCAGCCAAGAGACTAGCGGGTACGAGCAGTACTTC
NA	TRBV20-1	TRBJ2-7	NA	CSKTDISYEQYF	TGCAGTAAAACGGACATTAGCTACGAGCAGTACTTC
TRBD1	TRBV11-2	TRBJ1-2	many	CASSSGQADNYGYTF	TGTGCCAGCAGTTCCGGACAGGCAGATAACTATGGCTACACCTTC
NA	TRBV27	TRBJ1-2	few	CASSFGVSYGYTF	TGTGCCAGCAGTTTTGGCGTATCCTATGGCTACACCTTC
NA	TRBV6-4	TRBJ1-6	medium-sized	CASSTGASGNSPLHF	TGTGCCAGCAGTACCGGCGCTTCGGGAAATTCACCCCTCCACTTT
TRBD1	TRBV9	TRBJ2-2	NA	CASIVTVTGGANTGELFF	TGTGCCAGCATCGTTACCGTTACAGGGGGCGCGAACACCGGGGAGCTGTTTTTT
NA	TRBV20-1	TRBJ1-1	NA	CSAPGGVTEAFF	TGCAGTGCCCCGGGGGGGGTCACTGAAGCTTTCTTT
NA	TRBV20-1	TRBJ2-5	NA	CSAVGQYQETQYF	TGCAGTGCGGTGGGACAATACCAAGAGACCCAGTACTTC
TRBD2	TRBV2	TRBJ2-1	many	CASRETSGGEQFF	TGTGCCAGCAGGGAGACTAGCGGGGGTGAGCAGTTCTTC
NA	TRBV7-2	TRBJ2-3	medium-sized	CASSPGPGDTDTQYF	TGTGCCAGCAGCCCCGGGCCGGGGGACACAGATACGCAGTATTTT
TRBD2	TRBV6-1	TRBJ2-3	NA	CASSELAGADTQYF	TGTGCCAGCAGTGAACTAGCGGGAGCAGATACGCAGTATTTT
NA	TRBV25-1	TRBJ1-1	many	CASESRPGTEAFF	TGTGCCAGCGAGTCCAGGCCGGGAACTGAAGCTTTCTTT
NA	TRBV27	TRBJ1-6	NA	CASSTEQCASSPLHF	TGTGCCAGCAGTACCGAACAGTGTGCTAGTTCACCCCTCCACTTT
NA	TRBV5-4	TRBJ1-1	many	CASSDPAGTQAFF	TGTGCCAGCAGCGACCCTGCTGGGACCCAAGCTTTCTTT
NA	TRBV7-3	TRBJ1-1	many	CASSSQGMNTEAFF	TGTGCCAGCAGCTCCCAAGGGATGAACACTGAAGCTTTCTTT
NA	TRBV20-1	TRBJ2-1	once	CSASMDRGRQTDEQFF	TGCAGTGCTAGTATGGATAGAGGGAGGCAAACGGATGAGCAGTTCTTC
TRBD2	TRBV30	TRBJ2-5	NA	CAWNPWLAAETQYF	TGTGCCTGGAACCCGTGGCTAGCGGCGGAGACCCAGTACTTC
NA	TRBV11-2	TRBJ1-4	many	CASSLHPLPTNEKLFF	TGTGCCAGCAGCTTACACCCTCTCCCGACTAATGAAAAACTGTTTTTT
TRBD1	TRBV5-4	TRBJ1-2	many	CASRSNGQGKVYGYTF	TGTGCCAGCAGGTCGAACGGACAGGGGAAAGTCTATGGCTACACCTTC
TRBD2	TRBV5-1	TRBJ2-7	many	CASSLARTSGTLEEQYF	TGCGCCAGCAGCTTGGCCAGGACTAGCGGGACCTTGGAGGAGCAGTACTTC
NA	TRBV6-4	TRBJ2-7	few	CASRTHGAQGDQYF	TGTGCCAGCAGGACACATGGGGCGCAGGGCGATCAGTACTTC
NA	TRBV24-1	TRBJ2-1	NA	CATSDYVVEFF	TGTGCCACCAGTGATTACGTTGTGGAGTTCTTC
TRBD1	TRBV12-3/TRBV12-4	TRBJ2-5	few	CASGSGQGQDTQYF	TGTGCCAGCGGTTCTGGACAGGGGCAAGATACTCAGTACTTC
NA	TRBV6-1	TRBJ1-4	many	CASRQQNIATNEKLFF	TGTGCCAGCAGGCAACAGAACATTGCAACTAATGAAAAACTGTTTTTT
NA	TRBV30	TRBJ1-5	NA	CAWTPRPLNKPQHF	TGTGCCTGGACCCCGCGCCCGCTCAATAAGCCCCAGCATTTT
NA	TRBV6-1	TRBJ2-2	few	CARSESGGIPGKLFF	TGTGCCAGAAGTGAGAGCGGAGGGATACCCGGGAAGCTGTTTTTT
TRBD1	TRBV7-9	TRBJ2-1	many	CASSFLQGIRNEQFF	TGTGCCAGCAGCTTTTTACAGGGGATCCGCAATGAGCAGTTCTTC
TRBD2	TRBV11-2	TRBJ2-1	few	CASSLLAGREQFF	TGTGCCAGCAGTTTGCTAGCGGGACGTGAGCAGTTCTTC
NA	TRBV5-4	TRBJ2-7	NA	CASSLVIALPDGEYEQYF	TGCGCCAGCAGCTTGGTTATTGCGTTACCAGACGGGGAATACGAGCAGTACTTC
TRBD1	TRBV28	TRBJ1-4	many	CASNESGQGSEKLFF	TGTGCCAGCAATGAATCGGGACAGGGGAGTGAAAAACTGTTTTTT
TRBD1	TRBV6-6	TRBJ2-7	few	CASSYGQGWAYEQYF	TGTGCCAGCAGTTACGGACAGGGGTGGGCCTACGAGCAGTACTTC
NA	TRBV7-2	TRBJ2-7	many	CASSDRITGEQYF	TGTGCCAGCAGTGACAGGATTACCGGCGAGCAGTACTTC
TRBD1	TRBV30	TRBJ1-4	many	CAWSGGTAATNEKLFF	TGTGCCTGGAGTGGCGGGACAGCAGCAACTAATGAAAAACTGTTTTTT
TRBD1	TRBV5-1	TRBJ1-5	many	CASSALQGTSPQHF	TGCGCCAGCAGCGCCCTACAGGGGACGTCGCCCCAGCATTTT
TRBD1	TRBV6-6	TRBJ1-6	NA	CASSYTGQGNSPLHF	TGTGCCAGCAGTTATACAGGACAGGGAAATTCACCCCTCCACTTT
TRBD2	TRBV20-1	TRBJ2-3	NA	CSALGGAGGSTDTQYF	TGCAGTGCTCTTGGGGGAGCGGGGGGCTCCACAGATACGCAGTATTTT
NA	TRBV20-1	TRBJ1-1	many	CSARDSWTANTEAFF	TGCAGTGCTAGAGACTCTTGGACAGCGAACACTGAAGCTTTCTTT
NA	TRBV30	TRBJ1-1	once	CAWSVLDATREAFF	TGTGCCTGGAGTGTATTAGACGCGACCCGTGAAGCTTTCTTT
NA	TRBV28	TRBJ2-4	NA	CDCRGGNIQYF	TGTGACTGCAGGGGCGGAAACATTCAGTACTTC
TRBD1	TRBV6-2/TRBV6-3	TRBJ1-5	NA	CASRHGTDYKPQHF	TGTGCCAGCAGACACGGGACAGATTATAAGCCCCAGCATTTT
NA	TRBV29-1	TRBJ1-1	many	CSVEEVRTEAFF	TGCAGCGTTGAAGAAGTACGAACTGAAGCTTTCTTT
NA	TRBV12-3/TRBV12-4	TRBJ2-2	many	CASSYSRAGELFF	TGTGCCAGCAGTTATAGTAGGGCCGGGGAGCTGTTTTTT